This T cell receptor (beta chain) was identified during a study of beta chain features in type 1 diabetes. Blood was collected once per donor into heparin, averaging approximately 110 mL. Deletions cut 4 bases from V and 0 bases from J, with 13 bases between. This CDR3 has 17 amino acids. Germline lookup yields CDR1 SGHDN and CDR2 FVKESK. Notes on the study in general: In type 1 diabetes patients, VDJ junctions had fewer insertions; deletions at these junctions were more frequent. Within each of all four CD4+ subsets, Type 1 diabetes patients had TCRB CDR3s that were moderately but significantly shorter.

This clone was seen a few times. The antigen remains undetermined. TCRB transcripts that were expressed got sequenced, as all of the isolated RNA had been reverse transcribed. The method was immunoSEQ multiplex PCR; TCRdb's version includes in-frame clones alone and lacks a portion of them. The sample includes about 640,000 clones, around 12% of them seen just once. Sequenced input: naive CD4+ T cells from blood. This chain uses TRBV14 with TRBJ2-6; maybe TRBD2 (6 bases). The TCR sequence derives from a man younger than 45 with type 1 diabetes. The CDR3, as DNA: TGTGCCAGCAGCCTAAACCTCGGGAGCTCTGGGGCCAACGTCCTGACTTTC. It yields the protein CASSLNLGSSGANVLTF.